This TCR beta chain was obtained from a study (dated by TCRdb to 2013 to 2016). Looking at the study overall: The study set out to test whether tumor-infiltrating Tregs in breast cancer get recruited from blood Tregs or are instead converted in situ from other CD4+ T cell subsets. Overall study results and their limits: The TCR alpha and beta sequences of tumor-infiltrating Tregs showed the greatest overlap with tumor naive CD4+ T cells, followed by blood naive CD4+ T cells. The validation in the larger cohort was limited to a single TCR beta V-J rearrangement instead of whole repertoires. The TCR gene usage of tumor memory CD4+ T cells clustered together with blood and lymph node memory CD4+ cells and with lymph node naive CD4+ cells.

V gives up 2 bases and J gives up 1 base, and the segment between their germline ends measures 8 bases. The CDR3 numbers 14 residues from cysteine through phenylalanine. Only the CDR3 region is kept as DNA, spanning 42 bases read in frame from base 1. The germline V gene yields SNHLY for CDR1 and FYNNEI for CDR2. Full-length TCR variable regions were amplified by 5' RACE PCR with constant-region reverse primers, and semi-nested PCR with Nested Universal Primer A was subsequently performed. The ReliaPrep RNA Cell Miniprep System was used to extract total RNA, which was then reverse transcribed into 5'RACE-ready cDNA with the SMARTer RACE 5'/3' Kit. Full-length TCR alpha and beta libraries were barcoded with multiplex adaptors and sequenced on an Illumina MiSeq. Processing in the source paper ran as follows. For each of nine subset-tissue groups, sequencing data from the five patients were combined, and the groups were compared by unsupervised clustering of TCR gene usage. Repertoire similarity was calculated with the Morisita-Horn index, weighting shared sequences by their contribution to each repertoire. The public reads were reanalyzed by TCRdb: fastp trimming at Q25, MiXCR alignment, in-frame beta chains only. Every distinct CDR3 protein forms one entry, paired with its most common genes and DNA. The V and J calls were not made by the authors but by TCRdb's processing. The sample data list roughly 46,000 distinct CDR3 sequences, and around 26% of these were observed just once. The top ten constitute roughly 2% of the sample.

Turning to this clonotype: Its antigen specificity is not known. There are no base qualities to consult, and no much larger clone falls within one base.

Naive CD4+ T cells were purified with the Miltenyi Naive CD4+ T Cell Isolation kit, with Tregs depleted using CD25 microbeads. Tregs, naive and memory CD4+ T cells from tumor, blood and ipsilateral draining lymph nodes of a handful of breast cancer patients underwent full-length TCR alpha and beta sequencing. Mononuclear cells from lymph nodes or 45 to 60 ml of peripheral blood were isolated by Ficoll density gradient centrifugation. A purity exceeding 90% was confirmed by FACS for the sorted cell populations. Sequencing was performed on naive CD4+ T cells sorted from blood. The intended sense of this specimen's cell subset or site label: naive CD4+ T cells, CD4+CD45RA+CD25-. The chain was built from TRBV2 and TRBJ1-2, with an unclear D gene assignment. The TCR originated in a female donor with breast cancer. The CDR3 sequence is CASSELSGNYGYTF. The sequenced DNA: TGTGCCAGCAGTGAACTATCGGGTAACTATGGCTACACCTTC. The CDR3, completed at both ends by the reference TRBV2 and TRBJ1-2 genes, gives the full variable domain EPEVTQTPSHQVTQMGQEVILRCVPISNHLYFYWYRQILGQKVEFLVSFYNNEISEKSEIFDDQFSVERPDGSNFTLKIRSTKLEDSAMYFCASSELSGNYGYTFGSGTRLTVV.